This TCR beta chain appears in the sequencing data of a study of shared clonotypes between healthy human individuals. Germline V gene data show CDR1 as MDHEN and CDR2 as SYDVKM. V was clipped by 6 bases and J by 1 base, with 19 bases between them. The CDR3 consists of 17 residues. Profiled with immunoSEQ multiplex PCR; TCRdb holds only in-frame clones, not every one. The sample records about 2,200,000 clones, approximately 94% being singletons. Cells designated naive CD8 were CD45RO-negative and were positively selected for CCR7, with terminally differentiated effector memory CD45RA+ cells excluded. Study-wide results and limits: Specimens sampled were limited to blood, with tissue repertoires likely differing. The generation probabilities recorded for non-shared clonotypes fell below those of clonotypes shared by all four donors. It was anticipated that sequencing depth would influence how many clonotypes donors shared.

Points on this clone: Its matching antigen is unknown.

The TCR comes from a young man in good health. Some clones in this sample may be carry-over from other donors' samples. Sequenced sample: naive CD8+ T cells from PBMCs. The rearrangement joins TRBV28 to TRBJ1-5; no reliable D call. CDR3 sequence reads: CASSPSLHGMSNQPQHF. CDR3 sequence (DNA): TGTGCCAGCAGCCCCTCACTCCACGGGATGAGCAATCAGCCCCAGCATTTT.